The 3 T cell receptor beta chains below were found in one sample sequenced in a study of shared clonotypes between healthy human individuals. It was CD45RO-negative cells, positively selected for CCR7, that made up naive CD8 cells, with terminally differentiated effector memory CD45RA+ cells excluded. TCRdb keeps only in-frame clones here, not all; method: immunoSEQ multiplex PCR. The sample has about 2 million clones, about 95% seen once; the top ten hold about 1.1%. The source material was naive CD8+ T cells sorted from blood. The receptor source for this set is a young man in good health.

Note on this clone: The sample carries other DNA sequences with the same CDR3. V gene TRBV6-5 combines with J gene TRBJ2-7; TRBD1 aligns across 9 bases. Germline CDR1 and CDR2: MNHEY and SVGAGI. The CDR3 loop spans 14 amino acids. V trimming: 2 bases; J trimming: 4 bases; junction bases outside the gene matches: 3. The CDR3 DNA sequence: TGTGCCAGCAGTTACACGGGACAGGGTTACGAGCAGTACTTC. It yields the protein CASSYTGQGYEQYF.

The chain links TRBV9 to TRBJ1-4; D perhaps matches TRBD1 (6 bases). Germline CDR1 is SGDLS and CDR2 is YYNGEE. The CDR3 has 15 residues. Trimming left V 0 bases short and J 8 bases short, with 14 bases between. The CDR3: CASSVGRGLEEKLFF. CDR3 sequence (DNA): TGTGCCAGCAGCGTAGGTCGGGGGCTGGAGGAAAAACTGTTTTTT. Filled out from reference TRBV9 and TRBJ1-4, the complete variable domain reads DSGVTQTPKHLITATGQRVTLRCSPRSGDLSVYWYQQSLDQGLQFLIQYYNGEERAKGNILERFSAQQFPDLHSELNLSSLELGDSALYFCASSVGRGLEEKLFFGSGTQLSVL.

In regard to this clone: Distinct nucleotide sequences in the sample also encode this CDR3. The V call is TRBV4-1, the J call TRBJ2-7; 10 bases fit TRBD2. The germline gives CDR1 MGHRA, CDR2 YSYEKL. The ends lost 3 bases at V and 3 bases at J; junction bases unmatched: 5. The length of the CDR3 is 15 residues. CDR3 amino acids: CASSHRTSGLYEQYF. DNA for the CDR3: TGCGCCAGCAGCCACCGGACTAGCGGCCTCTACGAGCAGTACTTC.